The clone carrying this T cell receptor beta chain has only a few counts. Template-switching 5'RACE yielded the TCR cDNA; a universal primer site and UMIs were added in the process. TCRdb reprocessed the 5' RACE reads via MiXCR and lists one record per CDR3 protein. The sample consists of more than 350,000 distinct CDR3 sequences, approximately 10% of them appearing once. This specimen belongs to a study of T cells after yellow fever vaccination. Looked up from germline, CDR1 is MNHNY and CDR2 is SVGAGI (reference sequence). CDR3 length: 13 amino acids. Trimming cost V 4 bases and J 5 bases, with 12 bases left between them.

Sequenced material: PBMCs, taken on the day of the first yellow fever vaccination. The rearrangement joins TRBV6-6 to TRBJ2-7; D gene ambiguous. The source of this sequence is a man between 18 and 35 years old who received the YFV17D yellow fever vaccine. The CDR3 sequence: CASSLDGLDEQYV. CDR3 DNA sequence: TGTGCCAGCAGTTTGGACGGGCTAGACGAGCAGTACGTC.